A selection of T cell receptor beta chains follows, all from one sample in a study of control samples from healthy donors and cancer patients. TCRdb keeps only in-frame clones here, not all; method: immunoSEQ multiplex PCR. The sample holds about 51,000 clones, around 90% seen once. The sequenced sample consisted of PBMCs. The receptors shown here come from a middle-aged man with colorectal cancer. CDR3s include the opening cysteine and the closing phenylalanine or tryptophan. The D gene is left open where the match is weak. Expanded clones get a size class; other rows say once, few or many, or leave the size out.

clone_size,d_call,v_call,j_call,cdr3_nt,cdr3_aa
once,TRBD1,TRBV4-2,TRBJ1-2,TGTGCCAGCAGCCACCAAGAGACAGGGAACGGAAACTATGGCTACACCTTC,CASSHQETGNGNYGYTF
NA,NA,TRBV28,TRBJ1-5,TGTGCCAGCTCTCAGGGTCGTCAGCCCCAGCATTTT,CASSQGRQPQHF
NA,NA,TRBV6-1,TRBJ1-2,TGTGCCAGCAGTGAAGGACCTGCGGGGTATGGCTACACCTTC,CASSEGPAGYGYTF
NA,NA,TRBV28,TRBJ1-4,TGTGCCAGCAAGATAGTCCGGGGTGGAAATGAAAAACTGTTTTTT,CASKIVRGGNEKLFF
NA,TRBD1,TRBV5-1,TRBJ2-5,TGCGCCAGCAGCTGGACAGGGACGGAAGAGACCCAGTACTTC,CASSWTGTEETQYF
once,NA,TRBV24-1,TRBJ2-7,TGTGCCACCAGTGAATCGACAGGCATCCTCCACGAGCAGTACTTC,CATSESTGILHEQYF
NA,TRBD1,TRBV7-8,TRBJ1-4,TGTGCCAGCAGTTACGGGACAGGGGAAGAAAAACTGTTTTTT,CASSYGTGEEKLFF
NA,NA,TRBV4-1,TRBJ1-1,TGCGCCAGCAGCCAAGCTCTGGGCCCAAGAAACACTGAAGCTTTCTTT,CASSQALGPRNTEAFF
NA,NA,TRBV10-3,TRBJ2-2,TGTGCCACGAACCCCCACGGCGGGGCGAACACCGGGGAGCTGTTTTTT,CATNPHGGANTGELFF
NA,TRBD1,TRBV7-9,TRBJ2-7,TGTGCCAGCAGCGGGGACAGGGCAGCAGAGCAGTACTTC,CASSGDRAAEQYF
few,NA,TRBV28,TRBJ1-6,TGTGCCAGCAGTTTAATACAGGATGCTTCACCCCTCCACTTT,CASSLIQDASPLHF
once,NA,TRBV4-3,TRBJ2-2,TGCGCCAGCAGCCTGGACCCTAGGAACACCGGGGAGCTGTTTTTT,CASSLDPRNTGELFF
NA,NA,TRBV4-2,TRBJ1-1,TGTGCCAGCAGCCAAGAGCAGGGGAGCACTGAAGCTTTCTTT,CASSQEQGSTEAFF
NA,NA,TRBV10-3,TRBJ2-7,TGTGCCATCAGTGTTGATAGCGGTGTCTCCTACGAGCAGTACTTC,CAISVDSGVSYEQYF
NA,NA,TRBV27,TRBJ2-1,TGTGCCAGCAGTTATGGACTGGTCTACAATGAGCAGTTCTTC,CASSYGLVYNEQFF
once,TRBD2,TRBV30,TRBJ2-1,TGTGCCTGGAGCCTAATTTTAGCGGGACGGGGTGAGCAGTTCTTC,CAWSLILAGRGEQFF
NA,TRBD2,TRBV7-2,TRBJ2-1,TGTGCCAGCAGCATTGGACTAGTGAGTACTGAGCAGTTCTTC,CASSIGLVSTEQFF
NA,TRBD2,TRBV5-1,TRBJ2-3,TGCGCCAGCAGCCTACGGACTAGCGGGAGGGCCGGAGATACGCAGTATTTT,CASSLRTSGRAGDTQYF
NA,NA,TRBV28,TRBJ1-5,TGTGCCAGCAGTCTGAGACAGTACAATCAGCCCCAGCATTTT,CASSLRQYNQPQHF
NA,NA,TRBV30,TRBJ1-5,TGTGCCTGGAGTGTACCGGGGGGAATTAGCAATCAGCCCCAGCATTTT,CAWSVPGGISNQPQHF
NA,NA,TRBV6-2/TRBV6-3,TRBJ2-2,TGTGCCAGCAGTTACCTCGGCAGGGCGCAAAATCATAACGCCGGGGAGCTGTTTTTT,CASSYLGRAQNHNAGELFF